The 22 T cell receptor beta chains reported below all come from one sample, sequenced in a study of T cell responses to AZD1222 COVID-19 vaccine. Profiling relied on immunoSEQ multiplex PCR, and the TCRdb table lists in-frame clones only, not all of them. The sample contains around 29,000 clones, over 85% of which appear only once. Sequenced material: peripheral blood, taken on day 0 of AZD1222 vaccination. Receptor source: an adult in good health.

This clone was seen once. The J gene is TRBJ2-1, the V gene TRBV11-3; no clear D gene. The germline CDR1 and CDR2 sequences are SGHNT and YENEEA. With 6 bases removed from V and 6 bases from J, the gap between germline ends came to 9 bases. The CDR3 has 12 residues. The CDR3 loop is CASSKSANEQFF. The CDR3 region has the DNA TGTGCCAGCAGTAAGTCAGCCAATGAGCAGTTCTTC. The whole variable domain, filled in from reference TRBV11-3 and TRBJ2-1, reads EAGVVQSPRYKIIEKKQPVAFWCNPISGHNTLYWYLQNLGQGPELLIRYENEEAVDDSQLPKDRFSAERLKGVDSTLKIQPAELGDSAVYLCASSKSANEQFFGPGTRLTVL.

J is TRBJ2-5 and V is TRBV5-8; 8 positions match TRBD1. Losses at the gene ends were 7 bases for V and 4 bases for J; bases not matched to a gene: 9. The CDR3 is made up of 14 amino acids. The germline gives CDR1 SGHTS, CDR2 YDEGEE. The CDR3 DNA is TGTGCCAGCGGCCAGGGGGCGGACGGAGAGACCCAGTACTTC. Its protein product is CASGQGADGETQYF.

In this sample, this clone turned up once. V usage is TRBV4-1 and J usage is TRBJ2-1; 15 nucleotides align to TRBD2. The CDR3 is made up of 15 amino acids. Germline V gene lookup returns CDR1 MGHRA and CDR2 YSYEKL. The junction had 8 bases not matched to a gene; V was cut back by 5 bases and J by 12 bases. This chain's CDR3 is CASSRPGTSGGMQFF. CDR3 in DNA: TGCGCCAGCAGCAGACCCGGGACTAGCGGGGGGATGCAGTTCTTC.

This clone was recorded once. The chain joins TRBV6-5 to TRBJ1-3; D unclear. Trimming cost V 2 bases and J 0 bases, with 8 bases left between them. Germline-derived CDR1 and CDR2 are MNHEY and SVGAGI. The CDR3 consists of 15 residues. CDR3 loop: CASSYDGSSGNTIYF. In DNA form, the CDR3 reads TGTGCCAGCAGTTACGACGGCTCCTCTGGAAACACCATATATTTT.

This rearrangement joins TRBV28 to TRBJ1-4; 7 bases map to TRBD1. The CDR3 sequence is 16 residues long. Unmatched junction bases numbered 12, after V lost 6 bases and J lost 5 bases. Germline CDR1 reads MDHEN; CDR2 reads SYDVKM. This CDR3 is CASSSQGWGQNEKLFF. CDR3 sequence (DNA): TGTGCCAGCAGCTCACAGGGGTGGGGGCAAAATGAAAAACTGTTTTTT.

V usage is TRBV19 and J usage is TRBJ1-6, with 7 nucleotides matching TRBD1. Germline V gene sequence: CDR1 LNHDA, CDR2 SQIVND (reference sequence). The V and J ends lost 4 bases and 7 bases, in that order; junction bases with no gene match: 4. The CDR3 length is 14 residues. CDR3 DNA sequence: TGTGCCAGTAGTACCACAGGGGACAATTCACCCCTCCACTTT. It is translated as CASSTTGDNSPLHF. Full variable domain (remainder filled in from reference TRBV19 and TRBJ1-6): DGGITQSPKYLFRKEGQNVTLSCEQNLNHDAMYWYRQDPGQGLRLIYYSQIVNDFQKGDIAEGYSVSREKKESFPLTVTSAQKNPTAFYLCASSTTGDNSPLHFGNGTRLTVT.

This chain joins TRBV5-4 and TRBJ2-1; TRBD2 agrees at 11 bases. Germline CDR1 SGHNT, CDR2 YYREEE (reference sequence). After removal of 5 bases from V and 0 bases from J, the junction contained 4 bases not matched to a gene. The CDR3 length is 16 residues. CDR3 in DNA: TGTGCCAGCAGGACTAGCGGGGCTGCCTCCTACAATGAGCAGTTCTTC. This encodes CASRTSGAASYNEQFF.

The chain links TRBV3-1 (or the pseudogene TRBV3-2) to TRBJ1-5; TRBD1 is a possible D gene (5 bases). Germline CDR1 reads LGHDT; CDR2 reads YNNKEL (reference sequence). V was pared by 0 bases and J by 5 bases, with 11 bases between. This CDR3 region has 15 residues. As DNA, the CDR3 is TGTGCCAGCAGCCAAGATCTATCAGGGCATCAGCCCCAGCATTTT. The encoded protein is CASSQDLSGHQPQHF.

The genes are TRBV6-4 and TRBJ2-3; 11 nucleotides agree with TRBD2. The CDR3 extends over 16 amino acids. Germline CDR1 reads MRHNA; CDR2 reads SNTAGT. V lost 3 bases, J lost 2 bases, and 4 bases stayed unmatched. This CDR3 reads CASSELAGASTDTQYF. For the CDR3, the DNA is TGTGCCAGCAGTGAACTAGCGGGGGCGTCCACAGATACGCAGTATTTT.

The gene calls are TRBV19 and TRBJ1-1, with D perhaps TRBD1 (5 bases). The CDR3 is 12 amino acids. Germline V gene sequence: CDR1 LNHDA, CDR2 SQIVND (reference sequence). V gave up 3 bases and J gave up 12 bases, with 14 bases separating them. The CDR3, as DNA: TGTGCCAGTAGTATCTATACCCAGGGCCCTTTCTTT. This translates into CASSIYTQGPFF.

The chain is built from TRBV13 and TRBJ2-3; D is uncertain. Germline CDR1 is PRHDT and CDR2 is FYEKMQ (reference sequence). The CDR3 loop spans 14 amino acids. V lost 7 bases and J lost 0, with 11 bases in between. Here the CDR3 DNA reads TGTGCCAGCACCGAAGGTAGGAGCACAGATACGCAGTATTTT. This codes for CASTEGRSTDTQYF.

This clone was picked up one time. This chain joins TRBV5-6 and TRBJ1-3, with TRBD1 matching 11 bases. V trimming: 3 bases; J trimming: 4 bases; junction bases outside the gene matches: 6. There are 16 residues in the CDR3. Germline CDR1 and CDR2: SGHDT and YYEEEE. CDR3 bases: TGTGCCAGCAGCTGGGGGACAGGGGGTACCGGAAACACCATATATTTT. Protein product: CASSWGTGGTGNTIYF.

V is TRBV10-3 and J is TRBJ1-1; tentative D call: TRBD1 (5 bases). V was pared by 2 bases and J by 8 bases, with 12 bases between. The CDR3 is 13 amino acids. Germline V lookup: CDR1 ENHRY, CDR2 SYGVKD. CDR3 nucleotides: TGTGCCATCAGTGAGAGGGGCCCAACAGAAGCTTTCTTT. Translated: CAISERGPTEAFF.

This clone was recorded only once. The rearrangement joins TRBV9 to TRBJ2-2, with 8 bases matching TRBD1. From germline, CDR1 is SGDLS and CDR2 YYNGEE. CDR3 length equals 13 residues. J gave up 5 bases and V 4 bases, and 1 base lay outside the gene matches. The CDR3 coding sequence is TGTGCCAGCAGCACAGGGGGGACCGGGGAGCTGTTTTTT. Its protein product is CASSTGGTGELFF.

The chain recombines TRBV19 with TRBJ1-2; D is possibly TRBD1 (6 bases). V was trimmed by 1 base and J by 6 bases, leaving 9 bases between them. Looked up from germline, CDR1 is LNHDA and CDR2 is SQIVND (reference sequence). The CDR3 totals 13 residues. The CDR3 coding sequence is TGTGCCAGTAGTATAGGGGGGCCTGATGGCTACACCTTC. Protein product: CASSIGGPDGYTF.

The chain uses TRBV5-1 and TRBJ2-5; 8 positions match TRBD1. Germline V CDR1 and CDR2: SGHRS, YFSETQ. Trimming cost V 1 base and J 3 bases; bases outside gene matches: 11. The CDR3 consists of 17 residues. DNA of the CDR3: TGCGCCAGCAGCTTGACCCCGGACAGGGTCGCGGAAGAGACCCAGTACTTC. Translation gives CASSLTPDRVAEETQYF.

The chain links TRBV10-3 to TRBJ2-7; perhaps TRBD1 as D (5 bases). The ends were cut back, 10 bases at V and 6 bases at J, with 19 bases in the middle. This CDR3 comprises 13 residues. Germline V gene lookup returns CDR1 ENHRY and CDR2 SYGVKD. CDR3 sequence: CASDSSGFFEQYF. For the CDR3, the DNA is TGTGCCAGCGACAGTTCTGGGTTCTTCGAGCAGTACTTC.

This chain uses TRBV5-1 with TRBJ2-7; 9 nucleotides line up with TRBD2. Germline CDR1 reads SGHRS; CDR2 reads YFSETQ. V was clipped by 0 bases and J by 3 bases; unmatched bases: 7. The CDR3 contains 16 residues. CDR3 in amino acids: CASSLGMSSGGYEQYF. CDR3 coding DNA: TGCGCCAGCAGCTTGGGGATGAGTAGCGGGGGCTACGAGCAGTACTTC.

This clone was seen just once. The chain recombines TRBV4-2 with TRBJ2-7, with TRBD1 identical over 8 bases. The CDR3 has 14 amino acids. Germline V gene lookup returns CDR1 LGHNA and CDR2 YNFKEQ. Losses at the gene ends were 2 bases for V and 6 bases for J; bases not matched to a gene: 6. The CDR3 sequence is CASSQPGQAPEQYF. CDR3 DNA: TGTGCCAGCAGCCAACCGGGACAGGCACCCGAGCAGTACTTC.

The J gene is TRBJ2-7, the V gene TRBV27, with 8 bases lining up with TRBD1. J lost 2 bases, V lost 4 bases, and 1 base had no gene match. The CDR3 consists of 13 residues. The V gene's germline CDR1 is MNHEY and CDR2 SMNVEV (reference sequence). The CDR3 region has the DNA TGTGCCAGCAGTTGGACAGGGACCTACGAGCAGTACTTC. Its translation is CASSWTGTYEQYF.

This clone came up once. The chain couples TRBV29-1 to TRBJ1-4; 9 positions match TRBD1. The V segment lost 3 bases and the J segment 8 bases; nucleotides outside the gene matches: 7. Germline V lookup: CDR1 SQVTM, CDR2 ANQGSEA. This CDR3 contains 14 residues. The CDR3 DNA follows: TGCAGCGTTGAGGGGACAGGGAAGGAAGAAAAACTGTTTTTT. Its translation is CSVEGTGKEEKLFF.

This chain links TRBV18 with TRBJ2-7; 7 nucleotides align to TRBD1. This CDR3 spans 13 amino acids. From germline, CDR1 is KGHSH and CDR2 LQKENI. With 3 bases clipped from V and 6 bases from J, the junction kept 5 bases outside the gene matches. For the CDR3, the DNA is TGTGCCAGCTCACCCTGGGACAGTCCCGAGCAGTACTTC. It specifies CASSPWDSPEQYF.